This T cell receptor (beta chain) was recorded in a study of cytomegalovirus exposure and HLA in healthy donors. The study's findings and limits: In a later analysis, TCR beta V- and J-gene trimming showed a link to a missense DCLRE1C variant. For presence/absence analyses, sequencing depth was assumed to be roughly uniform across donors. 87-base-pair reads could not separate some V segments, including TRBV6-2 and TRBV6-3. There were reportedly fewer N-insertions in an Asian-associated ancestry cluster than the roughly 670-donor mean, in a later analysis.

Germline CDR1 MDHEN, CDR2 SYDVKM. With V trimmed by 3 bases and J by 4 bases, 5 bases remained unmatched. The CDR3 has 14 residues. PCR used 60 Vbeta primers and 13 Jbeta primers. Assay used: immunoSEQ multiplex PCR; TCRdb lists only in-frame clones, some missing. Its table records approximately 71,000 clones. As to this clone: What it binds is unknown.

The receptor's source is a female donor in good health and CMV-seropositive. The chain carries TRBV28 and TRBJ2-5; TRBD2 aligns across 7 bases. The sequenced sample consisted of PBMCs. The CDR3 region is CASSFGGSRETQYF. CDR3 DNA: TGTGCCAGCAGTTTCGGCGGGAGCAGAGAGACCCAGTACTTC.